This T cell receptor beta chain was profiled in a study of blood T cell repertoires in COVID-19. Background on the study: Acute-phase and convalescent COVID-19 samples originated in the United States, Italy and Spain.

J lost 0 bases, V lost 4 bases, and 8 bases had no gene match. CDR1 and CDR2 from the germline V gene are SNHLY and FYNNEI. CDR3 size: 16 residues. The repertoire was sequenced with immunoSEQ multiplex PCR; TCRdb's copy has only in-frame clones and lacks some. The profile covers about 240,000 clones, with about 81% appearing a single time and roughly 12% taken by the ten largest. The sequencing input was peripheral blood. The TCR sequence derives from a woman in her sixties with active or convalescent COVID-19. This chain joins TRBV2 and TRBJ1-1; 7 bases are shared with TRBD1. The CDR3 sequence: CASSGQGMSMNTEAFF. The CDR3 nucleotides read TGTGCCAGCAGTGGACAGGGAATGAGTATGAACACTGAAGCTTTCTTT.